This T cell receptor beta chain was sequenced during a study of blood T cell repertoires in COVID-19. Those enrolled, adults aged roughly 18 to 95 years, came from around 25 US areas. Participants were placed into cohorts based on the clinical history they reported. The table came from immunoSEQ multiplex PCR; TCRdb's copy has only in-frame clones and leaves some out. Of more than 150,000 clones detected, approximately 80% appear once; the ten largest clones hold 8% to 13%. There are 11 residues in the CDR3. V lost 5 bases to trimming and J lost 12 bases, with 11 bases between them. Sequencing input: PBMCs or T cells enriched from blood (not recorded which). J is TRBJ2-1 and V is TRBV12-3 or TRBV12-4; tentative D call: TRBD2 (5 bases). This clonotype was sampled from a man aged 45-60 years who had recovered from COVID-19. CDR3 bases: TGTGCCAGCAGTCCAGGACTCTTGCAGTTCTTC. Translating gives CASSPGLLQFF.